The 3 T cell receptor beta chains given below trace back to one sample, sequenced in a study of blood T cell repertoires in COVID-19. Assay: immunoSEQ multiplex PCR; the TCRdb copy retains only in-frame clones and omits some. Of 80,000 or so clones listed, roughly 90% were seen once; the top ten hold about 2%. Input material: peripheral blood. The origin of the receptors is a man aged 45-60 years with acute or convalescent COVID-19.

CDR3 bases: TGTGCCAGCAGTCGCTCCAGGGGGGCCTCCGTTCAGCCCCAGCATTTT. Protein: CASSRSRGASVQPQHF. The rearrangement links TRBV28 to TRBJ1-5, with 7 bases that match TRBD1. V shed 5 bases and J 6 bases; nucleotides not matched to a gene: 13. CDR1 is MDHEN and CDR2 is SYDVKM in the germline V gene. CDR3 length: 16 residues.

A single count supports this clone. The chain employs TRBV9 and TRBJ1-1, with 7 positions matching TRBD1. CDR1 and CDR2 (germline): SGDLS, YYNGEE. The CDR3 contains 15 residues. Trimming at V came to 5 bases and at J to 3 bases, leaving 10 bases not matched to a gene. The DNA of the CDR3 is TGTGCCAGCAGTCCCCAACCGGGACAGTACACTGAAGCTTTCTTT. This translates into CASSPQPGQYTEAFF.

V and J are TRBV15 and TRBJ2-3; 11 bases match TRBD2. The germline gives CDR1 LNHNV, CDR2 YYDKDF (reference sequence). V lost 4 bases, J lost 5 bases, and 2 bases stayed unmatched. This CDR3 has 14 residues. DNA of the CDR3: TGTGCCACCAGCACTGGACTAGCGGGAGATACGCAGTATTTT. Translating gives CATSTGLAGDTQYF.